This T cell receptor (beta chain) appears in the sequencing data of a study of cytomegalovirus exposure and HLA in healthy donors. In the study overall: Assignment to the Caucasian-associated ancestry cluster applied to 81% of the approximately 400 genotyped donors.

Study-wide results and limits: Equally common other TCR beta chains were less clonally expanded than HLA-associated ones, a later analysis found. It was taken for granted in presence/absence analyses that sequencing depth across donors was roughly uniform.

J gave up 8 bases and V 3 bases, and 7 bases lay outside the gene matches. Germline lookup yields CDR1 SGHAT and CDR2 FQNNGV. The length of the CDR3 is 14 residues. To note about this clone: Its specificity is not known.

The PCR employed 60 Vbeta primers together with 13 Jbeta primers. Sequencing used immunoSEQ multiplex PCR; TCRdb keeps in-frame clones, though not all of them. The sample has around 150,000 clones, roughly 87% seen once. As for the donors, each was a healthy bone marrow donor. The chain is built from TRBV11-2 and TRBJ1-2, with 9 bases that match TRBD1. The receptor was isolated from a girl aged 5-17 years in good health and CMV-seropositive. The sample consisted of PBMCs. This CDR3 reads CASSFEQGAGGYTF. The CDR3 coding sequence is TGTGCCAGCAGCTTTGAACAGGGGGCAGGAGGCTACACCTTC.